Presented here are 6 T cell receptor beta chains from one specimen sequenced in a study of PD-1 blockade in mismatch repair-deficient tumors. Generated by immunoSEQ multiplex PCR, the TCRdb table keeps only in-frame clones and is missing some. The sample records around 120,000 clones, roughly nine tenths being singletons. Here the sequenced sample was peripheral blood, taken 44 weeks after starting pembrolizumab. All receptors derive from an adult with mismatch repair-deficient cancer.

In nucleotides, the CDR3 is TGTGCCAGCAGTAAGGACCAGAGCTCTGGAAACACCATATATTTT. The encoded protein is CASSKDQSSGNTIYF. The chain is built from TRBV9 and TRBJ1-3; D gene uncertain. This CDR3 comprises 15 residues. Germline loops: CDR1 SGDLS, CDR2 YYNGEE. Trimming took off 5 bases at V and 0 bases at J, with 12 bases between the two ends.

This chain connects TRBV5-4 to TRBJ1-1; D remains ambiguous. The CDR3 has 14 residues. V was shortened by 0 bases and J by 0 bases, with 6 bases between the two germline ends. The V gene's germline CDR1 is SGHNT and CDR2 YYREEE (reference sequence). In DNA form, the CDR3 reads TGTGCCAGCAGCTTGGACAGCCTGAACACTGAAGCTTTCTTT. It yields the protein CASSLDSLNTEAFF.

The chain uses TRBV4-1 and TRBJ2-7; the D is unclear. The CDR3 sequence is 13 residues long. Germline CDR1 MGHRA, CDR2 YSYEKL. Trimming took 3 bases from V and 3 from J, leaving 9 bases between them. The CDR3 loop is CASSHGGDYEQYF. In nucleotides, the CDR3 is TGCGCCAGCAGCCACGGCGGAGACTACGAGCAGTACTTC.

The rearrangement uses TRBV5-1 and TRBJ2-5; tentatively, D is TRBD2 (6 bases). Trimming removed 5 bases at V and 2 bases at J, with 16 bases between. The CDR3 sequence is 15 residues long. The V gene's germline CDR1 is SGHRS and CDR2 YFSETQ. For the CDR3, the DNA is TGCGCCAGCAGGCGGGGACCGAAAATTCAAGAGACCCAGTACTTC. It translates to CASRRGPKIQETQYF.

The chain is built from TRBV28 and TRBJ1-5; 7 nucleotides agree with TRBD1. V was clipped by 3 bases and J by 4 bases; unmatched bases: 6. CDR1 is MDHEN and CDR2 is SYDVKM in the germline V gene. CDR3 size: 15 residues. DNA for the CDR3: TGTGCCAGCAGTTTGTCCCAGGGGGGTAATCAGCCCCAGCATTTT. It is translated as CASSLSQGGNQPQHF. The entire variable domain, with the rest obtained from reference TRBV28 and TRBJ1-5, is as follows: DVKVTQSSRYLVKRTGEKVFLECVQDMDHENMFWYRQDPGLGLRLIYFSYDVKMKEKGDIPEGYSVSREKKERFSLILESASTNQTSMYLCASSLSQGGNQPQHFGDGTRLSIL.

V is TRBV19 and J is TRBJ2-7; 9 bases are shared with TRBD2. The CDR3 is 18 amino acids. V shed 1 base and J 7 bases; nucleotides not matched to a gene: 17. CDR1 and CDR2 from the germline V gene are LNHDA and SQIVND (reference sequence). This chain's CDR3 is CASSIAFASGITSWEQYF. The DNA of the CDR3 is TGTGCCAGTAGTATAGCCTTCGCTAGCGGGATTACGTCCTGGGAGCAGTACTTC.